The TCR beta chain under discussion was sequenced for a study of yellow fever vaccine responses in identical twins. TCRdb redid the calling of the RT-PCR reads with MiXCR, one entry per CDR3 protein. The data hold about 400 distinct CDR3 sequences, with 65% to 70% observed a single time. There are 16 residues in the CDR3. Deletions cut 1 base from V and 4 bases from J, with 14 bases between. In germline, CDR1 is SGHDT, CDR2 YYEEEE. Study-wide points: Twins showed a vaccine T cell response that reportedly seemed partly convergent, partly personalized.

This clonotype has just one count. Its antigen remains unidentified. The sequence derives from a female donor who received the yellow fever vaccine. Sequencing used T cells from blood (PBMCs), unsorted or a sorted subset (not recorded which), obtained before or after yellow fever vaccination (not recorded which). V usage is TRBV5-6 and J usage is TRBJ2-2, with a weak D call TRBD1 (5 bases). The CDR3 sequence: CASSLPPGWVTGELFF. In DNA form, the CDR3 reads TGTGCCAGCAGCTTGCCTCCAGGGTGGGTCACCGGGGAGCTGTTTTTT.